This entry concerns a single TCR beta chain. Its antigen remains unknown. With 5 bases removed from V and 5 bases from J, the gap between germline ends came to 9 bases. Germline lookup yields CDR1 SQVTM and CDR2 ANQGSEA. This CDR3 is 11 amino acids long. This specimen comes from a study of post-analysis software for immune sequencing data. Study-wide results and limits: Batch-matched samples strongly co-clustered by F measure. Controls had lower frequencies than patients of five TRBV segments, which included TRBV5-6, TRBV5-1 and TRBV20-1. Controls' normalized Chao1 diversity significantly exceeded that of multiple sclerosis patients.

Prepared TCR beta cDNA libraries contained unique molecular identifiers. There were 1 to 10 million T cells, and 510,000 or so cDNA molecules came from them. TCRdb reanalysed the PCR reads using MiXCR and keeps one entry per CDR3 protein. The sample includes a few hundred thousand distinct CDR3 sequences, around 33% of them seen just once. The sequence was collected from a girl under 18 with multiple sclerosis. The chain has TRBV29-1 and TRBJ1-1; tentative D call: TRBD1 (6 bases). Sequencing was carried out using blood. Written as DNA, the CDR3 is TGCAGCGTTAAAAGGGGGACTGAAGCTTTCTTT. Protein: CSVKRGTEAFF.